Below, one T cell receptor (beta chain) is given with its context. Its antigen is not identified. With V trimmed by 0 bases and J by 3 bases, 5 bases remained unmatched. CDR3 size: 16 residues. Germline CDR1 reads SGHRS; CDR2 reads YFSETQ. TCRdb fed the 5' RACE reads into MiXCR, producing one record per CDR3 protein. The sample holds approximately 480,000 distinct CDR3 sequences, 18% seen once. The sample originates from a study of T-cell memory formation after mild COVID-19. About the research overall: The two donors had largely donor-specific TCR clusters. Study-wide results and caveats: Day 15 to 85 contracting clones showed balanced CD4/CD8; day 15 to 37 expanders favored CD4+. The authors did not confirm SARS-CoV-2 specificity of second-wave clones peaking day 37.

This chain joins TRBV5-1 and TRBJ2-3; 9 nucleotides match TRBD2. The source is an adult woman who had mild COVID-19 (a few samples of this study predate the infection). Cell type and time point are not known. Sequenced sample: PBMCs or a T cell subset sorted from them (not recorded which). CDR3 in amino acids: CASSLAGTSWTDTQYF. In DNA, the CDR3 is TGCGCCAGCAGCTTGGCGGGGACTAGCTGGACAGATACGCAGTATTTT. The full variable domain, its missing parts supplied by reference TRBV5-1 and TRBJ2-3, is KAGVTQTPRYLIKTRGQQVTLSCSPISGHRSVSWYQQTPGQGLQFLFEYFSETQRNKGNFPGRFSGRQFSNSRSEMNVSTLELGDSALYLCASSLAGTSWTDTQYFGPGTRLTVL.